The TCR beta chain described here comes from a study of cytomegalovirus exposure and HLA in healthy donors. Study-wide context: The 95 million to 120 million unique TCR beta sequences, from about 170 million T cells, were found by an earlier analysis. Study results and limitations: For cytomegalovirus status, the classifier reportedly gave diagnoses with high specificity and sensitivity. Being productive about 87% or about 30% of the time was typical of most TCR beta V segments in an earlier analysis.

Concerning this clone itself: The antigen remains unidentified.

V lost 6 bases and J lost 0, with 13 bases in between. The CDR3 has 15 residues. Germline CDR1 is MNHNY and CDR2 is SVGAGI (reference sequence). The PCR contained 60 Vbeta and 13 Jbeta primers. Profiling relied on immunoSEQ multiplex PCR, and the TCRdb table lists in-frame clones only, not all of them. The table lists fewer than 200,000 clones, roughly 79% of them singletons. The sample comprised PBMCs. The clonotype originates from a man between 25 and 39 years old in good health and CMV-seronegative. This sequence joins TRBV6-6 and TRBJ2-3; D is unresolved. The CDR3: CASRPNSPSTDTQYF. The CDR3 region has the DNA TGTGCCAGCAGACCCAACAGCCCTAGCACAGATACGCAGTATTTT.